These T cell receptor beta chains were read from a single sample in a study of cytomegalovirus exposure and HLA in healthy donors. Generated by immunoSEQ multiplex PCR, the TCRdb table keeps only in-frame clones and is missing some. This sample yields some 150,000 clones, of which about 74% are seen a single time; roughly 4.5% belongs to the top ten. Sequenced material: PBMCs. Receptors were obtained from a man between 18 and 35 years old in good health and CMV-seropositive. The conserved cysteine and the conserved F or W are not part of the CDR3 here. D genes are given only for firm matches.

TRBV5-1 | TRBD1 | ASSLAPQDRDRAYEQY
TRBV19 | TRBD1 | ASKIVGTGGLGYT
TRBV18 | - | ASSPPSSGTDTQY
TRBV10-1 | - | ASSVQSSTDTQY
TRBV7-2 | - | ASSLVAEQF
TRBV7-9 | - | ASSVSGSYEQY
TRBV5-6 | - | ASREIFAGNTEAF
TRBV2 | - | ASRPQGPGNTIY
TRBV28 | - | ASSFYRDSEQY
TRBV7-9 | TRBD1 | ASSDRVNYGYT
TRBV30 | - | AWSVLELTGELF
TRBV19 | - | ASSIRRGAYQY
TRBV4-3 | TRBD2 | ASSQDPGLAGYEQY
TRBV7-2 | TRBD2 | ASSPTSGGAYEQY
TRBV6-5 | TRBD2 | ASSRLAMGADTQY
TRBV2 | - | ASSEQGGGNTIY
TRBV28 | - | ATTRYNEQF
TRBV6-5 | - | ASSPSPRETYEQY
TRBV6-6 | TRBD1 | ASSRGQGSNYGYT